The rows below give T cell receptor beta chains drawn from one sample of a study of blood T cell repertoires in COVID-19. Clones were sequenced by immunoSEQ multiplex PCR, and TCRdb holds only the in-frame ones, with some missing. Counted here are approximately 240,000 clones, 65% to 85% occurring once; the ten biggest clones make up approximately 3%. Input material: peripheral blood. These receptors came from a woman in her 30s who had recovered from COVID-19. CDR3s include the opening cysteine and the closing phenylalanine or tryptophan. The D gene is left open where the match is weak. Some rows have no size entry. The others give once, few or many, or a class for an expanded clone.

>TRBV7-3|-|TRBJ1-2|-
TGTGCCAGCAGTCCCTGGAGGGGTGGAGGCTACACCTTC
CASSPWRGGGYTF
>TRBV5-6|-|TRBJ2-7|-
TGTGCCAGCAGCCAGACTTACGAGCAGTACTTC
CASSQTYEQYF
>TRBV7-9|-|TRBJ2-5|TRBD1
TGTGCCAGCAGCTTATTGGGGACAGAAGAAGAGACCCAGTACTTC
CASSLLGTEEETQYF
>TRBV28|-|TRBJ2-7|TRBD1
TGTGCCAGCAGTCCACAGGGGAGCGAGCAGTACTTC
CASSPQGSEQYF
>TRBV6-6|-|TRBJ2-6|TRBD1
TGTGCCAGCAGTCTGACAGGGGGCCTGGGGTCTGGGGCCAACGTCCTGACTTTC
CASSLTGGLGSGANVLTF
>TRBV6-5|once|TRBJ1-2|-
TGTGCCAGCAGTTACTGGGCCCAGGGGTACTATGGCTACACCTTC
CASSYWAQGYYGYTF
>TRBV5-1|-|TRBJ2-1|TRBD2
TGCGCCAGCAGCTCTGGACTAGCGGGGAGATATGAGCAGTTCTTC
CASSSGLAGRYEQFF
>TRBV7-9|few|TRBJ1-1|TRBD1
TGTGCCAGCAGCTTAGGGGGGACAGGGAACACTGAAGCTTTCTTT
CASSLGGTGNTEAFF
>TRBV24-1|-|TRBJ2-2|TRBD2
TGTGCCACCAGTGATCCCGGACTAGCGGGAGGAGCCACCGGGGAGCTGTTTTTT
CATSDPGLAGGATGELFF
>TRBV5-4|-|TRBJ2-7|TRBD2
TGTGCCAGCAGCGTACGAACTAGCGGCTCCTACGAGCAGTACTTC
CASSVRTSGSYEQYF
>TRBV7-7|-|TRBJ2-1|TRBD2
TGTGCTAGCAGCCTCCAAGTGGGGCTAGCGGACAATGAGCAGTTCTTC
CASSLQVGLADNEQFF
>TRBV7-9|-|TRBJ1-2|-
TGTGCCAGCAGCTTAGGCCGCGGGGACGGCTACACCTTC
CASSLGRGDGYTF
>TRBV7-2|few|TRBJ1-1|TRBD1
TGTGCCAGCAGCAGGGGACAGATGAACACTGAAGCTTTCTTT
CASSRGQMNTEAFF
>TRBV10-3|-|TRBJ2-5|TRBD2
TGTGCCATCAGTAACCGACTAGCGGGACAAGAGACCCAGTACTTC
CAISNRLAGQETQYF
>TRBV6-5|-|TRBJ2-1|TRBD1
TGTGCCAGCAGTTACGGGACAGGGGGCATCAATGAGCAGTTCTTC
CASSYGTGGINEQFF
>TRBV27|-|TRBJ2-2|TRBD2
TGTGCCAGCAGTTGGGGACTAGCGGGGGCAAACACCGGGGAGCTGTTTTTT
CASSWGLAGANTGELFF
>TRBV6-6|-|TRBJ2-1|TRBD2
TGTGCCAGCAGCGGACTAGCGGGAGCTAATGAGCAGTTCTTC
CASSGLAGANEQFF
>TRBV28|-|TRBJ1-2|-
TGTGCCAGCGGCTGGAACTATGGCTACACCTTC
CASGWNYGYTF
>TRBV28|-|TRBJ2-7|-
TGTGCCAGCAGTGTTGGGGCAGGACCCGAGCAGTACTTC
CASSVGAGPEQYF
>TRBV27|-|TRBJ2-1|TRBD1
TGTGCCAGCATAGGGACAGCGAACTACAATGAGCAGTTCTTC
CASIGTANYNEQFF
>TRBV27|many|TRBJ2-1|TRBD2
TGTGCCAGCAGTACTAGCGGGAGGCACAATGAGCAGTTCTTC
CASSTSGRHNEQFF
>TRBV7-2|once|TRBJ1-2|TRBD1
TGTGCCAGCAGCTTACAACCTCCCGGGACAGGGAGCGGGGGCTACACCTTC
CASSLQPPGTGSGGYTF
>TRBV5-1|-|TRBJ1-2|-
TGCGCCAGCGGGCAAGGGGTCCTTAACTATGGCTACACCTTC
CASGQGVLNYGYTF
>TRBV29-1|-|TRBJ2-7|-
TGCAGCGCACAAACAGGGATCCCCTACGAGCAGTACTTC
CSAQTGIPYEQYF
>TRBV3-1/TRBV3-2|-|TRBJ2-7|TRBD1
TGTGCCAGCAGCCAATCGCCAGGGGGCTACTACGAGCAGTACTTC
CASSQSPGGYYEQYF
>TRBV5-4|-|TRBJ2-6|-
TGTGCCACCGCTAGGGCGGGGATCGGGGCCAACGTCCTGACTTTC
CATARAGIGANVLTF
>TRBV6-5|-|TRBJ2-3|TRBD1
TGTGCCAGCAGGGGGACAGGGGCAGATACGCAGTATTTT
CASRGTGADTQYF
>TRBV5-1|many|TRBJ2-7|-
TGCGCCAGCAGAAACAGCTACGAGCAGTACTTC
CASRNSYEQYF
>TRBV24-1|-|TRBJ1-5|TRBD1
TGTGCCACCAGTGACCAGGGGACAGGGGCTAGCAATCAGCCCCAGCATTTT
CATSDQGTGASNQPQHF
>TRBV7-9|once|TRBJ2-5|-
TGTGCCAGCAGCTTAGCGAACAACCGGGGGACCCAGTACTTC
CASSLANNRGTQYF
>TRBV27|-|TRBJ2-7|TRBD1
TGTGCCAGCAGTTTTTCCAGGGGGCTCTACGAGCAGTACTTC
CASSFSRGLYEQYF
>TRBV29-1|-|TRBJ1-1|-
TGCAGCGTTTTACAGGGAGATCTGGCTTTCTTT
CSVLQGDLAFF
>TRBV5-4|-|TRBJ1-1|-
TGTGCCAGCAGCTTGAACAGGGACACTGAAGCTTTCTTT
CASSLNRDTEAFF
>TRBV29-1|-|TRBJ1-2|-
TGCAGCGTTCATGGACTCTATAACTATGGCTACACCTTC
CSVHGLYNYGYTF
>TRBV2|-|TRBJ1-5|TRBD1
TGTGCCAGCACCGCGCAGGGGGCAGATCAGCCCCAGCATTTT
CASTAQGADQPQHF
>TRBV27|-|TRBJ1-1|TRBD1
TGTGCCAGCAGTTTAAGGCAGGGGGCGGGTACTGAAGCTTTCTTT
CASSLRQGAGTEAFF
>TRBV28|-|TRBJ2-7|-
TGTGCCAGCCGAGGGACACCGTCCACCTACGAGCAGTACTTC
CASRGTPSTYEQYF
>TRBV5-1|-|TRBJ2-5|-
TGCGCCAGCAGCCCTGGGGACATTGGGGGACAGACCCAGTACTTC
CASSPGDIGGQTQYF
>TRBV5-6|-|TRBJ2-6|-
TGTGCCAGCAGCTCATCCTCTGGGGCCAACGTCCTGACTTTC
CASSSSSGANVLTF
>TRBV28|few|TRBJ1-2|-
TGTGCCAGCAGCAGTGGGCAGGGAAGAGGCTACACCTTC
CASSSGQGRGYTF
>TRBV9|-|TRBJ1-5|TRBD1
TGTGCCAGCAGCGCAGGACAGGGAGGTCCGCCCCAGCATTTT
CASSAGQGGPPQHF